This T cell receptor (beta chain) derives from a study of blood T cell repertoires in COVID-19 (dated by TCRdb to 2018 to 2021). With respect to the entire study: Collaborator samples came from the United States, Italy and Spain and covered acute and convalescent phases of COVID-19. The dataset comprised deeply sampled blood TCRbeta repertoires from subjects exposed to, actively infected with, or recovered from COVID-19. Samples came from the ongoing ImmuneRACE study (first 160 participants) plus 1,254 subjects from 6 global collaborators. The repertoires were released in a freely available public database intended as a resource for research on the immune response to SARS-CoV-2. Sample metadata almost always included a de-identified subject ID, COVID-19 status, age in years and sex. The material from the prospective study consisted of cDNA or gDNA derived from T cells, B-cell-depleted T cells, or PBMCs. HLA class I and class II types, where available, came from metadata supplied by the sample provider rather than from assay-based typing. The study at large found these results: Clinical and demographic metadata were provided uncurated, with the amount varying by source and participant.

Whole blood was collected in K2EDTA tubes by collaborating institutions according to the institutions' own protocols. For TCRbeta analysis, collaborators shipped samples in one of three forms: frozen whole blood, isolated PBMCs, or DNA extracted from either of those sample types. This clone was seen a single time. This receptor's antigen is unknown. No quality values exist for individual bases; no much larger clone is one base distant. CDR1 and CDR2 are read off the germline V gene as SGHAT and FQNNGV. Reading from cysteine to phenylalanine, the CDR3 counts 16 amino acids. Only the CDR3 DNA stays, 48 bases, in frame from base 1. Cut back by 2 bases and 4 bases, the V and J ends lie 14 bases apart. The immunoSEQ Assay, a bias-controlled multiplex PCR, was used to amplify TCRbeta CDR3 regions from genomic DNA. Per the original workflow: Within the assay, amplification of reference gene primers was used to estimate how many nucleated cells each sample contained. Sequence reads were collapsed and filtered to measure the absolute abundance of every unique TCRbeta CDR3 rearrangement. For each sample, productive Simpson clonality was calculated as the square root of Simpson's diversity index over productive rearrangements. TCRdb retrieved this table from immuneACCESS and kept in-frame rearrangements only. Not all clones are present; in checked studies, unresolved V genes account for under half, and no reason is known for the remainder. V and J calls and clone size are as listed in that table; D and trimming were resolved from the DNA. A total of 75,000 to 90,000 clones appear in this sample, over 65% of them only once. The ten biggest clones cover 9.5% to 12% of the sample.

The chain employs TRBV11-2 and TRBJ2-2; a weak D assignment points to TRBD1 (6 bases agree). Sequenced: peripheral blood. The TCR was taken from a human donor in a cohort sampled during active COVID-19. The CDR3 has the sequence CASSLRYRAGTGELFF. The DNA sequence is TGTGCCAGCAGCTTACGCTACAGGGCTGGCACCGGGGAGCTGTTTTTT. The entire variable domain, with the stretches around the CDR3 drawn from the reference TRBV11-2 and TRBJ2-2 proteins, is EAGVAQSPRYKIIEKRQSVAFWCNPISGHATLYWYQQILGQGPKLLIQFQNNGVVDDSQLPKDRFSAERLKGVDSTLKIQPAKLEDSAVYLCASSLRYRAGTGELFFGEGSRLTVL.